Listed here are 30 T cell receptor beta chains from one sample, sequenced in a study of shared clonotypes between healthy human individuals. Clones were read by immunoSEQ multiplex PCR, and TCRdb kept only the in-frame ones, dropping some. The repertoire has roughly 1,000,000 clones, more than 75% of them found once; the top ten carry 0.6% to 0.75%. The sample taken for sequencing was memory CD4+ T cells from PBMCs. Subset given: CD45RA-negative fraction. Receptors were obtained from a man aged 18 to 30 in good health. Some clones in this sample may be carry-over from other donors' samples.

The V gene is TRBV2, the J gene TRBJ1-2; D gene uncertain. The CDR3 covers 16 residues. CDR1 and CDR2 from the germline V gene are SNHLY and FYNNEI. Between the trimmed V and J ends, which lost 1 base and 0 bases, there was a span of 12 bases. The chain's CDR3 is CASSEVGRKTNYGYTF. The CDR3 DNA sequence: TGTGCCAGCAGTGAAGTGGGAAGGAAAACTAACTATGGCTACACCTTC.

V is TRBV5-1 and J is TRBJ1-3, with 8 bases identical to TRBD1. CDR3 length: 14 residues. V was pared by 6 bases and J by 9 bases, with 11 bases of the junction left unmatched. The germline gives CDR1 SGHRS, CDR2 YFSETQ. The CDR3 region has the DNA TGCGCCAGCAAAGGACAGGGAGTATCCGGCACCATATATTTT. This gives the protein CASKGQGVSGTIYF.

The CDR3 DNA sequence: TGTGCCAGTAGTCCAGACTTCCGGGACAGTTTCGAAAAACTGTTTTTT. Residues: CASSPDFRDSFEKLFF. This chain links TRBV19 with TRBJ1-4; 7 bases match TRBD1. V lost 5 bases to trimming and J lost 8 bases; unmatched junction nucleotides: 14. CDR3 length: 16 amino acids. CDR1 is LNHDA and CDR2 is SQIVND in the germline V gene (reference sequence).

This clone was observed a few times. The J gene is TRBJ1-2, the V gene TRBV4-3, with D tentatively TRBD1 (5 bases). CDR1 and CDR2 (germline): LGHNA, YSLEER. The CDR3 is made up of 16 amino acids. Trimming stripped 9 bases from V and 0 bases from J, with 20 bases between. CDR3 loop: CASSMGGRPTNYGYTF. In nucleotides, the CDR3 is TGCGCCAGTTCCATGGGGGGACGGCCGACTAACTATGGCTACACCTTC.

The chain employs TRBV28 and TRBJ2-1, with D unclear. The CDR3 is made up of 12 amino acids. Germline V gene sequence: CDR1 MDHEN, CDR2 SYDVKM. Trimming pared 6 bases from V and 5 bases from J, leaving 8 bases between. Here the CDR3 DNA reads TGTGCCAGCAGGCTTCTGAACAATGAGCAGTTCTTC. Amino acid sequence: CASRLLNNEQFF.

The rearrangement links TRBV6-1 to TRBJ1-2, with TRBD1 matching 8 bases. The CDR3 runs 14 residues. CDR1 and CDR2 from the germline V gene are MNHNS and SASEGT. After removal of 7 bases from V and 4 bases from J, the junction contained 8 bases not matched to a gene. CDR3 sequence: CASTPGGDSYGYTF. As DNA, the CDR3 is TGTGCCAGCACTCCAGGGGGCGACAGCTATGGCTACACCTTC.

The V gene is TRBV5-1, the J gene TRBJ1-6; D is perhaps TRBD1 (5 bases). Trimming removed 0 bases from V and 6 bases from J, with 10 bases in between. The CDR3 extends over 15 amino acids. CDR1 is SGHRS, CDR2 YFSETQ, per germline. The CDR3 DNA follows: TGCGCCAGCAGCTTGGCCGTAGACAGTAATTCACCCCTCCACTTT. Residues: CASSLAVDSNSPLHF.

This clone was detected once. This CDR3 is CASSLVPGQGKSYEQYF. CDR3 DNA: TGCGCCAGCAGCCTCGTCCCAGGACAGGGGAAAAGCTACGAGCAGTACTTC. The gene calls are TRBV4-1 and TRBJ2-7, with 9 positions matching TRBD1. V dropped 4 bases and J dropped 3; count of bases not matched to a gene: 13. The germline V gene encodes CDR1 MGHRA and CDR2 YSYEKL. The CDR3 contains 17 residues.

This clone was detected a few times. At the DNA level, this CDR3 is encoded by other sequences in the same sample as well. The gene calls are TRBV18 and TRBJ2-1; TRBD2 matches at 9 bases. Germline assignment: CDR1 KGHSH and CDR2 LQKENI. V trimming: 3 bases; J trimming: 2 bases; junction bases outside the gene matches: 2. CDR3 length: 15 residues. CDR3 sequence reads: CASSPTSGTYNEQFF. CDR3 sequence (DNA): TGTGCCAGCTCACCGACTAGCGGCACCTACAATGAGCAGTTCTTC.

J is TRBJ1-4 and V is TRBV7-6; 7 bases agree with TRBD1. The junction had 6 bases not matched to a gene; V was cut back by 4 bases and J by 7 bases. This CDR3 is 14 amino acids long. Germline V gene sequence: CDR1 SGHVS, CDR2 FNYEAQ. CDR3 amino acids: CASSSTGEGEKLFF. The CDR3 DNA follows: TGTGCCAGCAGCTCAACAGGGGAGGGTGAAAAACTGTTTTTT.

The J gene is TRBJ2-1, the V gene TRBV5-6; D might be TRBD2 (6 bases). Germline V gene data show CDR1 as SGHDT and CDR2 as YYEEEE. V was shortened by 1 base and J by 7 bases, with 15 bases between the two germline ends. CDR3 length: 15 residues. CDR3 protein: CASSLLTSRGNEQFF. The CDR3 DNA reads as TGTGCCAGCAGCTTGTTAACTAGCCGGGGGAATGAGCAGTTCTTC.

In its sample, this clone was seen a few times. V and J are TRBV28 and TRBJ2-1; 9 nucleotides match TRBD2. Unmatched junction bases numbered 10, after V lost 2 bases and J lost 5 bases. The CDR3 has 17 residues. Germline assignment: CDR1 MDHEN and CDR2 SYDVKM. CDR3 sequence (DNA): TGTGCCAGCAGTTTAGGTCTAGCGGGAAAATTAGACAATGAGCAGTTCTTC. Translating it yields CASSLGLAGKLDNEQFF.

The V gene is TRBV2, the J gene TRBJ2-3, with 7 bases matching TRBD1. With V trimmed by 5 bases and J by 3 bases, 8 bases remained unmatched. The CDR3 extends over 15 amino acids. Germline-derived CDR1 and CDR2 are SNHLY and FYNNEI. The CDR3 coding sequence is TGTGCCAGCAGTAGACAGGGAGTTAGGACAGATACGCAGTATTTT. Translated: CASSRQGVRTDTQYF.

This clone turned up a few times. Other DNA sequences in the same sample also yield this CDR3. The J gene is TRBJ2-7, the V gene TRBV30; 12 bases are shared with TRBD2. Per germline, CDR1 GTSNPN and CDR2 SVGIG (reference sequence). The junction had 9 bases not matched to a gene; V was cut back by 5 bases and J by 7 bases. The CDR3 has 14 amino acids. CDR3 bases: TGTGCCTGGTCGTCTGGTCTAGCGGGAGGGGAGCAGTACTTC. Protein product: CAWSSGLAGGEQYF.

The count of this clone is one. This sequence joins TRBV5-1 and TRBJ2-5; 8 bases map to TRBD1. Germline CDR1 SGHRS, CDR2 YFSETQ. The CDR3 extends over 13 amino acids. V was pared by 5 bases and J by 4 bases, with 4 bases of the junction left unmatched. The CDR3 reads CASRQGDGETQYF. The CDR3 nucleotides are TGCGCCAGCAGACAGGGGGATGGAGAGACCCAGTACTTC.

The gene calls are TRBV2 and TRBJ2-1, with TRBD1 matching 10 bases. The CDR3 length is 15 residues. Germline lookup yields CDR1 SNHLY and CDR2 FYNNEI. V lost 6 bases and J lost 1; bases outside the gene matches: 3. This CDR3 is CASRDRGLSYNEQFF. For the CDR3, the DNA is TGTGCCAGCAGAGACAGGGGGCTATCCTACAATGAGCAGTTCTTC.

To note about this clone: A much bigger clone sits one base away, suggesting this may be a read error. Additional DNA sequences in this sample encode the identical CDR3. The rearrangement joins TRBV25-1 to TRBJ2-3, with 10 bases fitting TRBD2. Per germline, CDR1 MGHDK and CDR2 SYGVNS. The ends lost 5 bases at V and 6 bases at J; junction bases unmatched: 11. The CDR3 extends over 16 amino acids. Here the CDR3 reads CASSPLLAGAGDTQYF. DNA for the CDR3: TGTGCCAGCAGTCCCCTCCTAGCGGGAGCGGGGGATACGCAGTATTTT.

A note on this clone: The sample contains more than one DNA sequence encoding this CDR3. V usage is TRBV2 and J usage is TRBJ1-1, with D unresolved. Looked up from germline, CDR1 is SNHLY and CDR2 is FYNNEI. The CDR3 contains 13 residues. V was clipped by 2 bases and J by 0 bases, with 4 bases between them. The CDR3 here is CASSELMNTEAFF. The CDR3 DNA reads as TGTGCCAGCAGTGAACTTATGAACACTGAAGCTTTCTTT.

This chain uses TRBV19 with TRBJ2-5; 8 nucleotides line up with TRBD2. In germline, CDR1 is LNHDA, CDR2 SQIVND (reference sequence). V trimming: 5 bases; J trimming: 4 bases; junction bases outside the gene matches: 6. CDR3 length equals 14 residues. CDR3 in amino acids: CASSPDAGGETQYF. In nucleotides, the CDR3 is TGTGCCAGTAGTCCGGACGCGGGAGGAGAGACCCAGTACTTC.

Details on this clone: A read error may produce the germline difference seen at one junction end. The chain employs TRBV29-1 and TRBJ2-7, with 7 bases identical to TRBD2. From germline, CDR1 is SQVTM and CDR2 ANQGSEA. CDR3 length equals 12 residues. The CDR3 DNA sequence: TGCGGCGCGGGGGACGGGGGATACGAACAGTACTTC. Translation: CGAGDGGYEQYF.

V gene TRBV5-1 combines with J gene TRBJ1-1, with TRBD1 matching over 7 bases. CDR1 is SGHRS and CDR2 is YFSETQ in the germline V gene. The CDR3 contains 14 residues. V gave up 5 bases and J gave up 2 bases; unmatched junction bases: 6. CDR3 DNA sequence: TGCGCCAGCAGGCGCCAAGGGGGCAACACTGAAGCTTTCTTT. It codes for CASRRQGGNTEAFF.

In DNA, the CDR3 is TGTGCCAGCTCACCTCCGGGACAGGGTGGCGCAGATACGCAGTATTTT. Translating it yields CASSPPGQGGADTQYF. This chain joins TRBV18 and TRBJ2-3, with TRBD1 matching over 9 bases. After removal of 3 bases from V and 4 bases from J, the junction contained 8 bases not matched to a gene. This CDR3 spans 16 amino acids. Germline loops: CDR1 KGHSH, CDR2 LQKENI.

The rearrangement links TRBV2 to TRBJ2-7; D perhaps matches TRBD2 (5 bases). Trimming shortened V by 5 bases and J by 3 bases, and 14 bases separated the two germline ends. Germline CDR1 and CDR2: SNHLY and FYNNEI. This CDR3 has 14 residues. The CDR3 DNA reads TGTGCCAGCAGTAAAGAGGGTGGTGGCTACGAGCAGTACTTC. Its protein product is CASSKEGGGYEQYF.

V is TRBV7-9 and J is TRBJ1-1, with a tentative D call TRBD1 (5 bases). There are 14 residues in the CDR3. Germline assignment: CDR1 SEHNR and CDR2 FQNEAQ (reference sequence). V shed 6 bases and J shed 8 bases, with 19 bases lying between them. CDR3 DNA sequence: TGTGCCAGCAGAAGCCTCCTCAGGGTTGGGGAAGCTTTCTTT. Translated, it gives CASRSLLRVGEAFF.

The chain couples TRBV6-5 to TRBJ1-2, with D perhaps matching TRBD1 (6 bases). Germline V CDR1 and CDR2: MNHEY, SVGAGI. CDR3 length: 15 amino acids. V lost 4 bases, J lost 4 bases, and 16 bases lay in between. The CDR3 DNA is TGTGCCAGCAGTTCTACGCGGACAGAGCTCTATGGCTACACCTTC. This gives the protein CASSSTRTELYGYTF.

The rearrangement joins TRBV18 to TRBJ2-7; maybe TRBD1 (6 bases). The CDR3 has 16 amino acids. Deletions cut 3 bases from V and 1 base from J, with 16 bases between. CDR1 and CDR2 from the germline V gene are KGHSH and LQKENI. The CDR3 region is CASSPVSGQISYEQYF. The CDR3, as DNA: TGTGCCAGCTCACCGGTATCCGGACAGATATCCTACGAGCAGTACTTC.

A note on this clone: This may stem from a read error, because a much larger clone lies one nucleotide away. The same CDR3 is also encoded by other DNA sequences in this sample. The rearrangement uses TRBV7-9 and TRBJ2-7; possible D gene TRBD1, 6 bases. The CDR3 covers 13 residues. Germline V gene sequence: CDR1 SEHNR, CDR2 FQNEAQ (reference sequence). V lost 4 bases and J 2 bases, leaving 9 bases between the germline ends. This chain's CDR3 is CASSWGQTYEQYF. CDR3 bases: TGTGCCAGCAGCTGGGGGCAGACCTACGAGCAGTACTTC.

The chain uses TRBV4-3 and TRBJ1-5; D uncertain. The CDR3 is 15 amino acids. Germline assignment: CDR1 LGHNA and CDR2 YSLEER. V gave up 4 bases and J gave up 1 base, with 11 bases separating them. CDR3 protein: CASSLGSGSNQPQHF. The CDR3 DNA is TGCGCCAGCAGCCTAGGTTCGGGAAGCAATCAGCCCCAGCATTTT.

The rearrangement uses TRBV7-9 and TRBJ1-1, with a tentative D call TRBD1 (6 bases). The CDR3 totals 15 residues. V lost 5 bases, J lost 1 base, and 14 bases lay in between. Germline CDR1 reads SEHNR; CDR2 reads FQNEAQ (reference sequence). DNA for the CDR3: TGTGCCAGCAGCCAAACTTCGACAGGGAACACTGAAGCTTTCTTT. It codes for CASSQTSTGNTEAFF.

The rearrangement links TRBV19 to TRBJ1-1, with D possibly being TRBD1 (6 bases). CDR1 is LNHDA, CDR2 SQIVND, per germline (reference sequence). Trimming took 4 bases from V and 5 from J, leaving 8 bases between them. The length of the CDR3 is 12 residues. CDR3 DNA: TGTGCCAGTAGTAAAGGGGGAACTGAAGCTTTCTTT. It codes for CASSKGGTEAFF.